The source of this TCR beta chain is a study of cytomegalovirus exposure and HLA in healthy donors (dated 2017 in TCRdb). In terms of the full investigation: In an earlier analysis of about 560 of the donors, 276 Gb of sequence data and some 120 million unique TCR beta sequences from 180 million or so T cells were reported. An early release that covered several hundred HLA-typed donors contained about 300 gigabases of sequencing data and approximately 85 million unique TCR sequences. The genetic ancestry cluster associated with self-reported Caucasian donors included 70% to 85% of the roughly 380 genotyped donors. The study was designed to test whether signatures of past pathogen exposure could be identified by cataloging public T cell receptors. The T cell repertoires of 666 subjects were profiled by immunosequencing and related to cytomegalovirus serostatus. Along with the roughly 700-subject first cohort, a separate validation cohort of over a hundred different subjects was used. To predict cytomegalovirus infection status, the study brought together high-throughput TCR immunosequencing, statistical association of individual TCRs with disease status, and machine learning. A later analysis re-analyzed previously published TCR beta repertoires from approximately 670 donors and added high-resolution HLA genotyping to study TCR occurrence patterns. Rather than drawing on any new phenotypic data, the later analysis identified candidate immune exposures from TCR beta sequences and the way those sequences occurred across donors. An earlier analysis of about 600 of the donors used high-throughput TCR beta sequencing to judge whether each TCR beta V gene segment behaved as functional or pseudogenic. Donor age, sex, ethnicity and CMV serostatus were compiled alongside the repertoire data. In a later genetic analysis, genome-wide SNP genotypes for about 55% of the roughly 700 donors were used, and that subset was treated as a discovery cohort. Every discovery cohort repertoire had been produced on one sequencing platform. HLA typing included class I and class II loci at four-digit resolution. The number of typed donors differed by locus: roughly 629-640 for A, B, C, DRB1 and DQB1; 522 for DQA1; 606 for DPA1; and some 450 for DPB1. Because of strong linkage in the cohort, roughly five DR-DQ haplotypes were treated as single units for association and clustering. Across around 400 genotyped donors of the cohort, an average of roughly 250,000 unique TCR beta nucleotide sequences per donor were sequenced, and roughly 17% of those sequences were non-productive.

A note on this clone: Which antigen it targets is not known. Base-call qualities are not available, and no considerably larger clone is one nucleotide away.

The library was generated by the immunoSEQ multiplex PCR assay. The multiplex PCR relied on a mix of 60 forward primers for TCR Vbeta segments and 13 reverse primers for TCR Jbeta segments. Amplification of the CDR3 region of rearranged TCR beta genes was performed with a multiplex PCR assay on genomic DNA. Amplified TCR beta libraries were sequenced as 87-base-pair reads on the Illumina HiSeq System. The source study handled its data this way. Across the roughly 700 repertoires, a later analysis counted approximately 75 million unique TCR beta chains, roughly 11 million of which were shared by at least two donors. To remove PCR and sequencing errors, raw reads were error-corrected and collapsed into unique sequences using a nearest-neighbor algorithm that merged closely related sequences. V, D and J gene segments were assigned by aligning CDR3 sequences to IMGT reference sequences. For a sequence to be retained, a match of at least six nucleotides was required to both a V gene segment and a J gene segment. A rearrangement counted as productive if the CDR3 had no stop codons and remained in frame with V and J, and every other rearrangement counted as non-productive. Following IMGT convention, CDR3 was defined as the stretch from the second conserved V-encoded cysteine to the conserved J-encoded phenylalanine. The earlier analysis of 587 of the donors excluded any sequence lacking an unambiguous match to a single V gene segment. In an earlier analysis of 587 of the donors, a V segment was called functional when productive rearrangements were above 56.7%, and segregating when the standard deviation between donors exceeded 5%. A statistical classification framework was built for diagnosing cytomegalovirus status from the catalog of TCR beta chain sequences. In a later analysis, V and J genes were assigned by comparing TCR nucleotide sequences against IMGT/GENE-DB human TR gene sequences. A later analysis assigned CDR3 sequences and most-parsimonious VDJ recombination scenarios with the TCRdist pipeline. In a later analysis, every TCR beta chain was defined by the combination of its CDR3 amino acid sequence and its V-gene family, and reads without a unique V-gene family were dropped. A later analysis removed 592 highly shared, low-generation-probability nucleotide sequences to deal with suspected cross-contamination and a sequencing artifact. A later analysis calculated a clonal expansion index for each public chain from normalized within-repertoire ranks of inferred template counts. A later analysis computed generation probabilities with a VDJ recombination model fitted to out-of-frame rearrangements, and checked the results against IGoR. A later analysis scored TCR-TCR, TCR-HLA and TCR-CMV co-occurrence with hypergeometric tests, applying a repertoire-size bias correction to TCR pairs. A later analysis estimated false discovery rates by permuting HLA or CMV assignments 20 times. In a later analysis, co-occurring TCRs were grouped using DBSCAN, with TCRdist sequence similarity added in when clustering inside HLA-allele-positive subsets. Co-occurrence clustering excluded repertoires with fewer than 30,000 or more than 120,000 public chains, plus five with anomalous nucleotide sharing. The immuneACCESS repertoire file appears here via TCRdb, limited to in-frame rearrangements. These files lack a portion of the clones; in checked studies, under half of the deficit traces to unresolved V genes, and the cause of the others is not known. V and J calls and clone size are as listed in that table; D and trimming were resolved from the DNA. The sample table records 70,000 to 85,000 clones; about 60% of these occur just once. Of the sample, 4.5% to 6% falls within the top ten clones.

The cohort was made up of 666 healthy bone marrow donors. At the time of sampling, every cohort member was nominally healthy, though immune exposures that went unrecorded were likely present. The donor was CMV seropositive and was included in the group of about 290 seropositive cohort members. Each donor provided a peripheral blood sample, and peripheral blood mononuclear cells were used for TCR beta sequencing. The Qiagen DNeasy Blood Extraction Kit was used to extract genomic DNA from the blood cell samples. CDR1 and CDR2, per the germline V gene, are SQVTM and ANQGSEA. Spanning cysteine to phenylalanine, the CDR3 consists of 13 amino acids. The kept DNA is CDR3 alone, 39 bases in frame from the first base. V and J are truncated by 5 bases and 0 bases respectively, leaving an intervening sequence of 9 bases. Broader findings and caveats from the paper: A further reported finding was that TCR beta sequences accurately predicted the HLA-A and HLA-B alleles for most subjects in the first cohort. Most TCR sequences were observed very rarely across donors, whereas some public TCRs were present in many individuals. The presence/absence analyses assumed that sequencing depth was roughly uniform across donors, and that assumption may not be true. Because HLA typing was unavailable for some donors at each locus, only the typed subset was used in association tests. It was suggested by the authors that the approach could potentially be generalized to other disease states and immunological phenotypes. According to a later analysis, most CMV-associated TCR beta chains appeared to be HLA-restricted, and the HLA associations seemed to be driven largely by CMV exposure. An earlier analysis of approximately 590 of the donors showed that most TCR beta V segments appeared in productive rearrangements either about 90% or about 30% of the time, which broadly matched IMGT annotations. Because counts were too low, more than 15 rarely observed V segments, including chromosome 9 orphons, were excluded from the earlier analysis of under 650 of the donors. Assigning TCR associations to individual alleles was difficult when HLA alleles, especially DR and DQ, strongly co-occurred. Some IMGT-functional V segments, including TRBV6-2 and TRBV6-3, could not be distinguished by the 87-base-pair reads and were therefore excluded. A later analysis found that TCR association rates varied across HLA loci, with DRB1 alleles showing the most associated TCRs and HLA-C alleles the fewest. The classifier was reported to diagnose cytomegalovirus status with high specificity and sensitivity in both the original cohort and the validation cohort. A later analysis associated 15,000 to 20,000 TCR beta sequences with specific HLA alleles at a false discovery rate of 0.05. Compared with the 666-donor mean, donors in an Asian-associated ancestry cluster had fewer N-insertions in productive TCRs, according to a later genetic analysis. A group of highly shared sequence variants was considered likely to be a technical artifact of the sequencing pipeline. The study gave a list of over 150 TCR beta chains associated with cytomegalovirus. An association between a missense DCLRE1C variant and V-gene and J-gene trimming of TCR beta chains was found in a later genetic analysis and replicated in an independent cohort. Immune exposure information for the cohort was limited to CMV serostatus. In vitro tests confirmed that a few of the cytomegalovirus-associated TCR beta chains recognize cytomegalovirus antigens. A later analysis reported that several top co-occurrence clusters appeared linked to parvovirus B19, influenza, CMV and Epstein-Barr virus. Correlated functional status among segregating V segments might be attributable to linkage disequilibrium, but an unknown experimental factor could not be ruled out. Compared with equally common non-associated chains, HLA-associated TCR beta chains in a later analysis were more clonally expanded and had lower generation probabilities. In this cohort, only TCR beta chains were sequenced, and detectable features were limited by the absence of alpha or paired-chain data.

Recombination linked TRBV29-1 to TRBJ2-3; the D region possibly corresponds to TRBD1 (6 bases align). This TCR was recovered from a young man in good health and CMV-seropositive. The sequenced sample was PBMCs. CDR3 protein: CSVRTVSTDTQYF. The DNA reads TGCAGCGTTCGGACAGTGAGCACAGATACGCAGTATTTT.